The clone carrying this T cell receptor beta chain was recorded many times. Its target is not known. This record belongs to a study of T cell repertoires in cytomegalovirus infection. Study context: Indicated by public TCR beta signatures were CMV infection and matching HLA type. Study results and limitations: HLA-C-restricted CMV-specific TCR beta clonotypes prevailed in the ex vivo response. Public TCR beta family frequency separated CMV-and-HLA carriers, including in an independent cohort.

TCRdb re-called the reads with MiXCR, one entry per CDR3 protein. Of 200,000 to 300,000 distinct CDR3 sequences in the sample, 9% to 15% are singletons; the top ten hold about 1.5%. Losses at the gene ends were 5 bases for V and 5 bases for J; bases not matched to a gene: 19. Germline CDR1 is SGHVS and CDR2 is FQNEAQ. CDR3 length equals 18 residues. Sequencing input: PBMCs. The clonotype was recovered from a human donor in good health (CMV status not recorded). Some clones in this sample may be carry-over from other donors' samples. This rearrangement joins TRBV7-8 to TRBJ2-5; 8 bases line up with TRBD2. The CDR3 reads CASSPTARNFGGGETQYF. The CDR3 bases are TGTGCCAGCAGCCCCACGGCAAGGAACTTCGGCGGGGGGGAGACCCAGTACTTC.